The entry that follows covers one T cell receptor (beta chain) sequence. Its target antigen remains unknown. Base quality data are lacking; no much larger clone is found one base away. TCRbeta CDR3 regions were amplified from genomic DNA using the immunoSEQ Assay, a bias-controlled multiplex PCR. The study's processing was this. Within the assay, amplification of reference gene primers was used to estimate how many nucleated cells each sample contained. To quantify the absolute abundance of each unique TCRbeta CDR3 rearrangement, sequence reads were collapsed and filtered. For each sample, productive Simpson clonality was calculated as the square root of Simpson's diversity index over productive rearrangements. Here the immuneACCESS table is served through TCRdb, limited to in-frame sequences with V and J called. Missing clones are a known gap in these copies; in checked studies unresolved V genes cover under half, and the rest lacks a known reason. That table furnishes V, J and clone size, whereas the DNA furnished D and trimming. Here the sample has around 97,000 clones; 89% occur a single time. The ten largest clones add up to 3% to 4.5% of the sample.

Measured from the cysteine to the phenylalanine, the CDR3 is 17 residues long. The retained sequence is limited to the CDR3, 51 bases, with the frame set at the first base. Via the germline V gene, CDR1 is MGHRA and CDR2 YSYEKL. Trimming takes 0 bases off V and 3 bases off J; junction bases not matched to a gene: 6. The entry originates in a study of blood T cell repertoires in COVID-19 (dated by TCRdb to about 2020). Context from the whole study: Collaborator samples came from the United States, Italy and Spain and covered acute and convalescent phases of COVID-19. Deeply sampled blood TCRbeta repertoires from subjects exposed to, actively infected with, or recovered from COVID-19 were included in the dataset. Where available, HLA class I and class II types were taken from metadata supplied by the sample provider and were not determined by assay-based typing. The samples were drawn from two sources: the first 160 participants of the ongoing ImmuneRACE study, and 1,200 or so subjects contributed by 6 global collaborators. The sample metadata nearly always contained a de-identified subject ID, COVID-19 status, age in years and sex. The prospective study material was composed of cDNA or gDNA derived from T cells, B-cell-depleted T cells, or PBMCs. The repertoires were released in a freely available public database meant as a resource for research on the immune response to SARS-CoV-2. Results and caveats for the whole study, not just this receptor: Clinical and demographic metadata were provided uncurated, with the amount varying by source and participant.

Collaborating institutions collected whole blood in K2EDTA tubes following their own protocols. For TCRbeta analysis, collaborator samples were shipped as frozen whole blood, as isolated PBMCs, or as DNA extracted from either sample type. Source material: peripheral blood. The sequence came from an older woman with acute or convalescent COVID-19. The chain links TRBV4-1 with TRBJ2-4; 9 junctional bases match TRBD2. The DNA is TGCGCCAGCAGCCAAGATCGTGCGGGAGGGGGCAAAAACATTCAGTACTTC. This translates into CASSQDRAGGGKNIQYF.